A single sample gave rise to the 14 T cell receptor beta chains below, sequenced in a study of blood T cell repertoires in COVID-19. The table came from immunoSEQ multiplex PCR; TCRdb's copy has only in-frame clones and leaves some out. The sample gives roughly 340,000 clones, around 91% of which show up once; less than 3.5% is in the top ten. The sample consisted of peripheral blood. Every receptor here comes from a woman aged 18-30 years who had recovered from COVID-19.

The V gene is TRBV10-3, the J gene TRBJ2-2, with TRBD1 identical over 8 bases. In germline, CDR1 is ENHRY, CDR2 SYGVKD. The CDR3 length is 18 residues. The V and J ends lost 0 bases and 0 bases, in that order; junction bases with no gene match: 6. CDR3 residues: CAISESGRGLANTGELFF. In DNA form, the CDR3 reads TGTGCCATCAGTGAGTCGGGCAGGGGGCTTGCGAACACCGGGGAGCTGTTTTTT.

The rearrangement links TRBV6-6 to TRBJ1-2; TRBD1 matches 9 bases. The V segment lost 6 bases and the J segment 8 bases; nucleotides outside the gene matches: 7. The CDR3 length is 13 residues. Germline-derived CDR1 and CDR2 are MNHNY and SVGAGI (reference sequence). CDR3 amino acids: CASRYRTGAGYTF. CDR3 coding DNA: TGTGCCAGCAGATATAGGACAGGGGCCGGCTACACCTTC.

This chain uses TRBV6-1 with TRBJ2-1, with unresolved D. The V end lost 2 bases, the J end lost 14 bases, and 7 bases lay between the germline ends. The CDR3 is 10 residues long. In germline, CDR1 is MNHNS, CDR2 SASEGT. DNA of the CDR3: TGTGCCAGCAGTGAACTAAAGAAGTTCTTC. Its translation is CASSELKKFF.

The count of this clone is one. This chain uses TRBV4-3 with TRBJ1-1; D remains ambiguous. V lost 0 bases and J 6 bases, leaving 8 bases between the germline ends. The V gene's germline CDR1 is LGHNA and CDR2 YSLEER. This CDR3 is 13 amino acids long. In DNA form, the CDR3 reads TGCGCCAGCAGCCAAGACACTCTCGCTGAAGCTTTCTTT. Translation: CASSQDTLAEAFF.

The sample holds a few counts of this clone. V is TRBV19 and J is TRBJ1-2, with TRBD1 matching over 8 bases. Looked up from germline, CDR1 is LNHDA and CDR2 is SQIVND (reference sequence). The length of the CDR3 is 14 residues. With V trimmed by 5 bases and J by 9 bases, 11 bases remained unmatched. This chain's CDR3 is CASSSGQGGSSYTF. Here the CDR3 DNA reads TGTGCCAGTAGTTCCGGACAGGGTGGGAGTAGCTACACCTTC. Using reference TRBV19 and TRBJ1-2 for the parts outside the CDR3, the full variable domain is DGGITQSPKYLFRKEGQNVTLSCEQNLNHDAMYWYRQDPGQGLRLIYYSQIVNDFQKGDIAEGYSVSREKKESFPLTVTSAQKNPTAFYLCASSSGQGGSSYTFGSGTRLTVV.

This clone showed up just once. The CDR3 loop reads CATSDDEDRDNSNQPQHF. For the CDR3, the DNA is TGTGCCACCAGTGATGACGAGGACAGGGATAACAGCAATCAGCCCCAGCATTTT. The chain uses TRBV24-1 and TRBJ1-5; TRBD1 aligns across 8 bases. This CDR3 region has 18 residues. Trimming at V came to 3 bases and at J to 1 base, leaving 10 bases not matched to a gene. Germline V gives CDR1 KGHDR, CDR2 SFDVKD.

The chain couples TRBV7-2 to TRBJ2-3, with TRBD2 identical over 10 bases. V shed 0 bases, J shed 4 bases, and the junction held 1 base outside the gene matches. This CDR3 is built from 15 residues. The V gene's germline CDR1 is SGHTA and CDR2 FQGNSA. This CDR3 reads CASSLAGTSADTQYF. The CDR3 bases are TGTGCCAGCAGCTTAGCGGGGACTAGCGCAGATACGCAGTATTTT.

This clone was seen once. The genes are TRBV14 and TRBJ1-6; TRBD1 matches at 9 bases. The CDR3 runs 17 residues. Germline V gives CDR1 SGHDN, CDR2 FVKESK. V was clipped by 2 bases and J by 7 bases; unmatched bases: 9. In DNA form, the CDR3 reads TGTGCCAGCAGCCAATCCCGGACAGGGGACTGGAATTCACCCCTCCACTTT. Its translation: CASSQSRTGDWNSPLHF.

This chain connects TRBV5-1 to TRBJ2-3; 8 nucleotides match TRBD1. CDR1 SGHRS and CDR2 YFSETQ come from the germline V gene. The CDR3 contains 16 residues. The V segment lost 3 bases and the J segment 3 bases; nucleotides outside the gene matches: 9. CDR3 DNA: TGCGCCAGCAGCTCCGCCAGGGGGCTAAGGACAGATACGCAGTATTTT. Translating gives CASSSARGLRTDTQYF.

The chain recombines TRBV4-1 with TRBJ1-2; D ambiguous. The CDR3 totals 13 residues. V was clipped by 4 bases and J by 4 bases, with 10 bases between them. CDR1 is MGHRA, CDR2 YSYEKL, per germline. CDR3 in DNA: TGCGCCAGCAGCCTGCCTCACGGCTATGGCTACACCTTC. It yields the protein CASSLPHGYGYTF.

The chain joins TRBV5-6 to TRBJ2-1; 12 nucleotides agree with TRBD2. The J segment lost 3 bases and the V segment lost 4 bases, leaving 5 bases of the junction unmatched. The CDR3 length is 16 residues. Germline V gene lookup returns CDR1 SGHDT and CDR2 YYEEEE. The CDR3 sequence: CASSHRTSGNYNEQFF. The CDR3 DNA follows: TGTGCCAGCAGCCACCGGACTAGCGGGAACTACAATGAGCAGTTCTTC.

This chain links TRBV11-2 with TRBJ1-6; no firm D call. From germline, CDR1 is SGHAT and CDR2 FQNNGV. The V and J ends lost 7 bases and 7 bases respectively, with 14 bases between them. The CDR3 covers 14 residues. The CDR3 DNA follows: TGTGCCAGCAACTCCGGGAGTTTGAATTCACCCCTCCACTTT. Translated: CASNSGSLNSPLHF.

The chain recombines TRBV3-1 (or the pseudogene TRBV3-2) with TRBJ2-2; 8 nucleotides line up with TRBD1. From germline, CDR1 is LGHDT and CDR2 YNNKEL (reference sequence). The CDR3 sequence is 18 residues long. V was clipped by 0 bases and J by 6 bases; unmatched bases: 12. In DNA form, the CDR3 reads TGTGCCAGCAGCCAAGATCCCGGCAGGGGGCCGAGGGCCGGGGAGCTGTTTTTT. Its translation: CASSQDPGRGPRAGELFF.

The gene calls are TRBV12-3 or TRBV12-4 and TRBJ1-1; D is possibly TRBD1 (6 bases). V was cut by 2 bases and J by 5 bases, with 9 bases left in between. The CDR3 has 13 amino acids. The CDR3 loop reads CASSLNRVTEAFF. In DNA, the CDR3 is TGTGCCAGCAGTTTAAACAGGGTGACTGAAGCTTTCTTT.